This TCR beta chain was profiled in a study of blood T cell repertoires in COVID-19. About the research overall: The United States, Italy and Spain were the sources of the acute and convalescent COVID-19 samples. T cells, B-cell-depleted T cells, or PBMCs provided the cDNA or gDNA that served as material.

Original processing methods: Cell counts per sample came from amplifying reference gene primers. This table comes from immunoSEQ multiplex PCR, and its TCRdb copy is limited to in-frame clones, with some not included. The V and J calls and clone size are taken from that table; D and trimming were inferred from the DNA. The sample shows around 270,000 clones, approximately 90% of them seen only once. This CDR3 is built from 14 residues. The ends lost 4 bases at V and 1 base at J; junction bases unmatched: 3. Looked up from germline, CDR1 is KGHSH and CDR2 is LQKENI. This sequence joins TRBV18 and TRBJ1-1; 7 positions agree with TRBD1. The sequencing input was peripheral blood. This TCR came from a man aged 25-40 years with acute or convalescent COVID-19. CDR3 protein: CASSRQGPNTEAFF. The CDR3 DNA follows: TGTGCCAGCTCACGACAGGGACCGAACACTGAAGCTTTCTTT.